The 15 T cell receptor beta chains below were found in one sample sequenced in a study of blood T cells in healthy people across ages (dated by TCRdb to 2014 to 2015). Library preparation was by 5' RACE. Sequencer: Illumina HiSeq 2500. The second PCR ran for roughly 7 to 12 cycles and used a J-beta primer mix along with a sample-barcoded 5' primer. TCRdb reworked the public reads: Q25 trimming with fastp, MiXCR clone assembly, productive beta chains retained. Records with the same CDR3 protein are collapsed into one entry carrying the most frequent genes and DNA. This sample gives 870,000 or so distinct CDR3 sequences in total; more than 25% of them show up just once. The ten largest clones capture approximately 15% of the sample. The sample comprised blood. The origin of the receptors is an elderly woman in good health.

Only a few counts were recorded for this clonotype. The V call is TRBV6-5, the J call TRBJ1-6; 9 bases are shared with TRBD1. CDR1 is MNHEY, CDR2 SVGAGI, per germline. The CDR3 contains 16 residues. V lost 10 bases to trimming and J lost 7 bases; unmatched junction nucleotides: 14. In nucleotides, the CDR3 is TGTGCCACCAAAAGCATACCGGGACAGGGCAATTCACCCCTCCACTTT. It codes for CATKSIPGQGNSPLHF.

The chain carries TRBV18 and TRBJ1-1, with TRBD1 as a possible D gene (6 bases). The ends were cut back, 3 bases at V and 6 bases at J, with 14 bases in the middle. From germline, CDR1 is KGHSH and CDR2 LQKENI. This CDR3 has 14 amino acids. This CDR3 is CASSPNRDGPEAFF. The CDR3 coding sequence is TGTGCCAGCTCACCGAACAGGGATGGCCCTGAAGCTTTCTTT.

The table lists this clonotype with a few counts. This chain links TRBV28 with TRBJ1-2; D possibly corresponds to TRBD1 (5 bases). V was trimmed by 8 bases and J by 4 bases, leaving 11 bases between them. CDR3 length: 12 residues. The germline V gene encodes CDR1 MDHEN and CDR2 SYDVKM. CDR3 loop: CASLRGVYGYTF. The CDR3 DNA sequence: TGTGCCAGCCTCCGGGGCGTCTATGGCTACACCTTC.

This clonotype was seen ten or more times. The rearrangement joins TRBV10-3 to TRBJ1-1; no firm D call. Germline assignment: CDR1 ENHRY and CDR2 SYGVKD. V lost 0 bases to trimming and J lost 1 base, with 6 bases between them. This CDR3 contains 14 residues. In DNA, the CDR3 is TGTGCCATCAGTGAGTCCGGGCCGAACACTGAAGCTTTCTTT. Translated: CAISESGPNTEAFF.

Points on this clonotype: An end of the junction does not agree with germline; a read error may underlie this. The genes are TRBV24-1 and TRBJ2-1; 7 bases fit TRBD1. The V gene's germline CDR1 is KGHDR and CDR2 SFDVKD. The CDR3 extends over 14 amino acids. CDR3 region: CATRDLGRGNEQFF. The CDR3 nucleotides read TGTGCCACCAGGGATTTAGGCAGGGGGAATGAGCAGTTCTTC.

This clonotype came up a few times. J is TRBJ2-2 and V is TRBV3-1; D gene unclear. CDR1 is LGHDT and CDR2 is YNNKEL in the germline V gene (reference sequence). V lost 1 base to trimming and J lost 5 bases, with 8 bases between them. This CDR3 region has 14 residues. In DNA form, the CDR3 reads TGTGCCAGCAGCCAAGTCATAGGAACCGGGGAGCTGTTTTTT. Translated, it gives CASSQVIGTGELFF.

This clonotype was counted ten times or more. V is TRBV9 and J is TRBJ2-1; no definite D call. CDR1 is SGDLS, CDR2 YYNGEE, per germline. With 3 bases removed from V and 5 bases from J, the gap between germline ends came to 9 bases. There are 13 residues in the CDR3. DNA for the CDR3: TGTGCCAGCAGCGCCACTTTTAACAATGAGCAGTTCTTC. Its protein is CASSATFNNEQFF.

This clonotype was counted a few times. Germline and junction disagree at one end, which may indicate a read error. The rearrangement uses TRBV10-2 and TRBJ2-1; 7 bases fit TRBD2. This CDR3 region has 12 residues. Germline V gene data show CDR1 as WSHSY and CDR2 as SAAADI. In DNA, the CDR3 is TGCGCCAGCAGTGAGTCCGGCGGGGGTGTAGTCTTC. Protein product: CASSESGGGVVF.

The chain uses TRBV3-1 and TRBJ1-2; D not certain. V was cut by 0 bases and J by 9 bases, with 11 bases left in between. The CDR3 is made up of 13 amino acids. Germline CDR1 LGHDT, CDR2 YNNKEL (reference sequence). CDR3 DNA sequence: TGTGCCAGCAGCCAAGAAGAAGCCGGGAGCTACACCTTC. It yields the protein CASSQEEAGSYTF.

About this clonotype: Lacking the conserved final phenylalanine or tryptophan, this CDR3 likely reflects a read error. V and J are TRBV27 and TRBJ1-6; D uncertain. The germline V and J ends were trimmed by 6 bases and 7 bases, with 13 bases remaining between them. This CDR3 has 14 residues. Germline V lookup: CDR1 MNHEY, CDR2 SMNVEV (reference sequence). The CDR3 DNA reads as TGTGCCAGCAGCTTCCGGGGAAGCAATTCACCCCTCCACTTG. The encoded protein is CASSFRGSNSPLHL.

Comment on this clonotype: An end of the junction differs from the germline gene, which may be a read error. V is TRBV5-1 and J is TRBJ2-1, with D unclear. CDR1 and CDR2 (germline): SGHRS, YFSETQ. This CDR3 has 12 residues. In DNA form, the CDR3 reads TGCACCAGCAGCTTGGATCGTAATGAGCGGTTCTTC. This translates into CTSSLDRNERFF.

The table lists this clonotype with many counts. The rearrangement links TRBV7-2 to TRBJ2-2; TRBD2 might be the D (7 bases). Germline-derived CDR1 and CDR2 are SGHTA and FQGNSA. The CDR3 is 17 amino acids. Trimming left V 8 bases short and J 0 bases short, with 19 bases between. CDR3 DNA sequence: TGTGCCAGCCACCCTACGGGGGGCCACGCGAACACCGGGGAGCTGTTTTTT. Residues: CASHPTGGHANTGELFF.

V and J are TRBV5-1 and TRBJ1-6; D unresolved. Looked up from germline, CDR1 is SGHRS and CDR2 is YFSETQ. Between the trimmed V and J ends, which lost 0 bases and 8 bases, there was a span of 12 bases. The CDR3 contains 15 residues. CDR3 bases: TGCGCCAGCAGCTTGGTCGTAGGGTCCGATTCACCCCTCCACTTT. Translation: CASSLVVGSDSPLHF.

The J gene is TRBJ2-3, the V gene TRBV7-2; 7 bases map to TRBD1. V was pared by 5 bases and J by 2 bases, with 10 bases of the junction left unmatched. Per the germline V gene, CDR1 is SGHTA and CDR2 is FQGNSA. CDR3 length equals 16 residues. The CDR3 nucleotides are TGTGCCAGCAGCCCAAACACCGGGACAGCCACAGATACGCAGTATTTT. Its translation: CASSPNTGTATDTQYF.

This clonotype has only a few counts. This chain links TRBV10-3 with TRBJ1-2, with 9 nucleotides matching TRBD1. V was pared by 5 bases and J by 7 bases, with 2 bases of the junction left unmatched. Germline CDR1 ENHRY, CDR2 SYGVKD. This CDR3 spans 12 amino acids. The CDR3 nucleotides read TGTGCCATCAGTACAGGGGGCTCTGGCTACACCTTC. Its translation is CAISTGGSGYTF.